This record looks at one T cell receptor (beta chain) sequence and its context. What it recognizes is unknown. This sample was taken from a study of cytomegalovirus exposure and HLA in healthy donors. The PCR was carried out with 60 Vbeta primers and 13 Jbeta primers. Generated by immunoSEQ multiplex PCR, the TCRdb table keeps only in-frame clones and is missing some. The sample carries more than 95,000 clones, 81% recorded once. Overall study findings and caveats: In a later analysis, most CMV-associated TCR beta chains appeared HLA-restricted.

The germline V gene has CDR1 LGHNA and CDR2 YSLEER. This CDR3 has 16 residues. The germline V and J ends were trimmed by 0 bases and 8 bases, with 17 bases remaining between them. Input material: PBMCs. This TCR was sampled from a man between 18 and 29 years old in good health and CMV-seropositive. V is TRBV4-3 and J is TRBJ2-1; possible D gene TRBD2, 6 bases. The DNA for the CDR3 is TGCGCCAGCAGCCAAGATATCGGGACTGTTATCGATGAGCAGTTCTTC. Encoded protein: CASSQDIGTVIDEQFF.